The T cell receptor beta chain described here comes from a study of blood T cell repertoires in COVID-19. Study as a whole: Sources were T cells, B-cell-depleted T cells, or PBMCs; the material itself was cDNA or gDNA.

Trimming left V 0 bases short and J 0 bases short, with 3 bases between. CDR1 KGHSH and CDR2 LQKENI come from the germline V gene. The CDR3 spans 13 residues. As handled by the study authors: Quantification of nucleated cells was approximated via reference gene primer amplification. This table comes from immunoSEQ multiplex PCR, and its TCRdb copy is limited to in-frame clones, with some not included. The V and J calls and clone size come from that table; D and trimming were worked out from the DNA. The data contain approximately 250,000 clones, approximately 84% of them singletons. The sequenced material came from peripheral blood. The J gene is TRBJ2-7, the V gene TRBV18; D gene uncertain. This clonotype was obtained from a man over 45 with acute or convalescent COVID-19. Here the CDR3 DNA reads TGTGCCAGCTCACCACCGAGCTCCTACGAGCAGTACTTC. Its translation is CASSPPSSYEQYF.